Here is one TCR beta chain with its context. Its antigen remains unidentified. This sample stems from a study of CXCR3-negative and CXCR3-positive naive CD8 T cells. The overall study: Sequencing yielded approximately 150 million TRB reads, roughly 1.5 +/- 0.3 million per library.

UMI labels and 5' RACE were used to prepare the TRB cDNA libraries. TCRdb re-called the 5' RACE reads and shows each CDR3 protein once, DNA omitted. The specimen's table records roughly 70,000 distinct CDR3 sequences. Points from the study as a whole: Memory cells diverged, while naive CXCR3-positive and CXCR3-negative cells had similar TRBV-TRBJ usage. The TRB CDR3s that CXCR3-positive naive cells carried were more hydrophobic than those of CXCR3-negative naive cells.

The CDR3 is 16 amino acids. Germline V gene lookup returns CDR1 MGHRA and CDR2 YSYEKL. CD45RO-CCR7+CD27+CD95- expression identified naive CD8+ T cells. The sample consisted of naive CXCR3- CD8+ T cells from blood. Subset noted: CD45RO-CCR7+CD27+CD95- naive CD8+ T cells lacking CXCR3 (TNR3-). This chain uses TRBV4-1 with TRBJ2-5; lacking DNA, the TRBD2 call made by TCRdb goes unchecked. The clonotype comes from a human donor in good health. Some clones in this sample may be carry-over from other donors' samples. CDR3 sequence reads: CASSQVSGRVGETQYF.